The T cell receptor (beta chain) described here comes from a study of T-cell reconstitution after alpha-beta-depleted transplantation in children. CDR1 and CDR2 from the germline V gene are SGHTA and FQGNSA. V lost 2 bases to trimming and J lost 2 bases, with 6 bases between them. This CDR3 contains 13 residues. Using unique molecular identifiers, the investigators prepared the TCRbeta library. TCRdb re-called the PCR reads through MiXCR, storing one row per CDR3 protein. The sample shows approximately 190,000 distinct CDR3 sequences, roughly 9.1% of them seen only once. This sequence joins TRBV7-2 and TRBJ1-2; D gene uncertain. This TCR came from a male patient aged 2-9 years who had a stem cell transplant for acute myeloid leukemia, so the T cells may come from the graft donor. Sequencing was performed on PBMCs, mostly from graft donor cells, taken 360 days after TCRalphabeta/CD19-depleted stem cell transplant. The CDR3 protein is CASSLKVNYGYTF. CDR3 nucleotides: TGTGCCAGCAGCTTAAAAGTCAACTATGGCTACACCTTC.